These 18 T cell receptor beta chains originate from one sample sequenced in a study of blood T cell repertoires in COVID-19. Sequencing used immunoSEQ multiplex PCR; TCRdb keeps in-frame clones, though not all of them. The repertoire holds under 450,000 clones, 91% seen once, with 0.7% to 0.95% in the top ten. The sample comprised PBMCs or T cells enriched from blood (not recorded which). Every receptor here comes from a woman aged 40 to 49 who had been exposed to COVID-19.

The chain links TRBV7-2 to TRBJ1-2; a possible D gene is TRBD1 (6 bases). Germline CDR1 reads SGHTA; CDR2 reads FQGNSA. V lost 6 bases, J lost 2 bases, and 10 bases lay in between. This CDR3 is built from 13 residues. CDR3 DNA: TGTGCCAGCAGTACAGGGAGAAACTATGGCTACACCTTC. Translated, it gives CASSTGRNYGYTF.

The chain joins TRBV12-5 to TRBJ2-3, with 9 positions matching TRBD1. CDR3 length: 15 amino acids. Trimming cost V 1 base and J 3 bases; bases outside gene matches: 2. Germline loops: CDR1 LGHNT, CDR2 FRNRAP. CDR3 DNA sequence: TGTGCTAGTGGTTTGGGGACAGGGGCTACAGATACGCAGTATTTT. It is translated as CASGLGTGATDTQYF.

This chain uses TRBV4-3 with TRBJ1-2, with D unresolved. The length of the CDR3 is 14 residues. Germline V gene lookup returns CDR1 LGHNA and CDR2 YSLEER. V lost 0 bases, J lost 8 bases, and 13 bases lay in between. CDR3 DNA: TGCGCCAGCAGCCAAGACCAAGCTCTTCGCGGCTACACCTTC. This encodes CASSQDQALRGYTF.

The chain links TRBV7-9 to TRBJ2-6, with D perhaps matching TRBD1 (5 bases). The germline gives CDR1 SEHNR, CDR2 FQNEAQ (reference sequence). The CDR3 spans 18 residues. V was pared by 1 base and J by 5 bases, with 18 bases between. The chain's CDR3 is CASSLVQGRGQRANVLTF. The CDR3, as DNA: TGTGCCAGCAGCTTAGTTCAGGGTAGGGGCCAAAGGGCCAACGTCCTGACTTTC.

Of note for this clone: Other DNA sequences in the sample encode the same CDR3. The J gene is TRBJ2-3, the V gene TRBV5-1; TRBD1 matches 9 bases. Per germline, CDR1 SGHRS and CDR2 YFSETQ. The CDR3 contains 14 residues. The junction had 2 bases not matched to a gene; V was cut back by 3 bases and J by 3 bases. CDR3 nucleotide sequence: TGCGCCAGCAGCTCGACAGGGGGGACAGATACGCAGTATTTT. This translates into CASSSTGGTDTQYF.

Of note for this clone: Relative to the germline gene, one junction end is altered; a read error may explain this. The rearrangement joins TRBV19 to TRBJ1-1; tentative D call: TRBD1 (5 bases). Germline values: CDR1 LNHDA, CDR2 SQIVND (reference sequence). CDR3 length: 15 amino acids. The CDR3 DNA reads TGTGCCAGTAGCCCAATGGGTGCAGGGAACGCTGAAGCTTTCTTT. It encodes CASSPMGAGNAEAFF. Variable domain in full (rest from reference TRBV19 and TRBJ1-1): DGGITQSPKYLFRKEGQNVTLSCEQNLNHDAMYWYRQDPGQGLRLIYYSQIVNDFQKGDIAEGYSVSREKKESFPLTVTSAQKNPTAFYLCASSPMGAGNAEAFFGQGTRLTVV.

The CDR3 sequence is CASGYTGSYGYTF. In DNA form, the CDR3 reads TGTGCTAGTGGTTATACAGGGAGCTATGGCTACACCTTC. The chain uses TRBV12-5 and TRBJ1-2; D may be TRBD1 (6 bases). Looked up from germline, CDR1 is LGHNT and CDR2 is FRNRAP. V lost 4 bases, J lost 4 bases, and 10 bases lay in between. The CDR3 runs 13 residues.

The chain has TRBV7-3 and TRBJ2-2, with TRBD2 identical over 8 bases. The CDR3 sequence is 17 residues long. With V trimmed by 1 base and J by 6 bases, 10 bases remained unmatched. Germline assignment: CDR1 SGHTA and CDR2 FQGTGA. The CDR3 spells CASSLRASGRGAGELFF. The CDR3 coding sequence is TGTGCCAGCAGCTTAAGAGCGAGCGGGAGAGGCGCCGGGGAGCTGTTTTTT.

The chain joins TRBV7-2 to TRBJ2-3; 9 bases align to TRBD1. Germline V lookup: CDR1 SGHTA, CDR2 FQGNSA. This CDR3 is 14 amino acids long. V lost 6 bases to trimming and J lost 3 bases; unmatched junction nucleotides: 4. The CDR3 bases are TGTGCCAGCAGACCCGGGACAGGGACAGATACGCAGTATTTT. Its protein product is CASRPGTGTDTQYF.

The chain couples TRBV9 to TRBJ1-1; 8 nucleotides agree with TRBD1. Germline CDR1 reads SGDLS; CDR2 reads YYNGEE. V was pared by 0 bases and J by 3 bases, with 1 base of the junction left unmatched. The CDR3 runs 14 residues. CDR3 DNA sequence: TGTGCCAGCAGCGTAGCGACAGGGGACACTGAAGCTTTCTTT. This encodes CASSVATGDTEAFF.

The chain links TRBV27 to TRBJ1-2; 10 bases fit TRBD1. Per the germline V gene, CDR1 is MNHEY and CDR2 is SMNVEV (reference sequence). This CDR3 is built from 14 residues. J lost 7 bases, V lost 0 bases, and 2 bases had no gene match. DNA of the CDR3: TGTGCCAGCAGTTTATCCCGGACAGGGGGTGGCTACACCTTC. Protein: CASSLSRTGGGYTF.

V usage is TRBV14 and J usage is TRBJ2-7, with D possibly being TRBD2 (6 bases). Germline V lookup: CDR1 SGHDN, CDR2 FVKESK. The CDR3 is made up of 14 amino acids. Deletions cut 2 bases from V and 2 bases from J, with 10 bases between. CDR3 loop: CASSQWRGPYEQYF. In nucleotides, the CDR3 is TGTGCCAGCAGCCAATGGCGGGGCCCCTACGAGCAGTACTTC.

This chain joins TRBV18 and TRBJ2-3, with D unresolved. The length of the CDR3 is 13 residues. The V end was cut by 5 bases, the J end by 6 bases, with 12 bases between. The germline V gene has CDR1 KGHSH and CDR2 LQKENI. The CDR3 here is CASSSVHSDTQYF. The CDR3 DNA reads as TGTGCCAGCTCATCAGTTCATTCGGATACGCAGTATTTT. The full variable domain, with the rest looked up from reference TRBV18 and TRBJ2-3, is NAGVMQNPRHLVRRRGQEARLRCSPMKGHSHVYWYRQLPEEGLKFMVYLQKENIIDESGMPKERFSAEFPKEGPSILRIQQVVRGDSAAYFCASSSVHSDTQYFGPGTRLTVL.

The chain uses TRBV7-8 and TRBJ1-1; no clear D gene. Deletions cut 0 bases from V and 1 base from J, with 6 bases between. Germline V lookup: CDR1 SGHVS, CDR2 FQNEAQ. The CDR3 is made up of 14 amino acids. CDR3 in DNA: TGTGCCAGCAGCTTAGCCGTCCCGAACACTGAAGCTTTCTTT. Translating it yields CASSLAVPNTEAFF.

The chain uses TRBV6-6 and TRBJ1-2; D might be TRBD1 (5 bases). Deletions cut 4 bases from V and 6 bases from J, with 15 bases between. The V gene's germline CDR1 is MNHNY and CDR2 SVGAGI (reference sequence). This CDR3 spans 14 amino acids. Here the CDR3 DNA reads TGTGCCAGCAGTTGGGAGGGGAAGGGAGATGGCTACACCTTC. Its protein product is CASSWEGKGDGYTF.

The chain links TRBV5-1 to TRBJ1-2; D perhaps matches TRBD1 (5 bases). V lost 3 bases to trimming and J lost 4 bases, with 22 bases between them. The V gene's germline CDR1 is SGHRS and CDR2 YFSETQ. The CDR3 consists of 17 residues. CDR3 coding DNA: TGCGCCAGCAGCTGGGGGACTTCCCGGCAAGAAACCTATGGCTACACCTTC. It translates to CASSWGTSRQETYGYTF. Looking up the rest from reference TRBV5-1 and TRBJ1-2 gives the full variable domain: KAGVTQTPRYLIKTRGQQVTLSCSPISGHRSVSWYQQTPGQGLQFLFEYFSETQRNKGNFPGRFSGRQFSNSRSEMNVSTLELGDSALYLCASSWGTSRQETYGYTFGSGTRLTVV.

The rearrangement uses TRBV5-1 and TRBJ1-1; the D gene is possibly TRBD1 (5 bases). The V and J ends lost 1 base and 1 base respectively, with 11 bases between them. Looked up from germline, CDR1 is SGHRS and CDR2 is YFSETQ. The CDR3 runs to 15 residues. The CDR3 is CASSLRMGGNTEAFF. Written as DNA, the CDR3 is TGCGCCAGCAGCTTGCGTATGGGGGGGAACACTGAAGCTTTCTTT.

The J gene is TRBJ2-7, the V gene TRBV10-1; 10 bases map to TRBD2. The CDR3 spans 17 residues. Germline V lookup: CDR1 WNHNN, CDR2 SYGVQD (reference sequence). After removal of 2 bases from V and 3 bases from J, the junction contained 10 bases not matched to a gene. The CDR3 reads CASSERQSGGELYEQYF. DNA for the CDR3: TGCGCCAGCAGTGAGCGGCAAAGCGGGGGGGAGCTCTACGAGCAGTACTTC.